One sample yielded the 32 T cell receptor beta chains listed below, sequenced in a study of PD-1 blockade in classical Hodgkin lymphoma. Every one of the patients relapsed after autologous stem cell transplantation (brentuximab vedotin exposure was variable). Sequencing was performed with immunoSEQ multiplex PCR; in TCRdb, only in-frame clones are kept and a portion is missing. The data hold about 76,000 clones, with around 90% observed a single time. This sample comprised peripheral blood mononuclear cells (PBMCs), obtained at baseline. The receptors here all came from a human donor with classical Hodgkin lymphoma.

The V call is TRBV7-9, the J call TRBJ2-7; D is unresolved. V was trimmed by 3 bases and J by 11 bases, leaving 17 bases between them. There are 13 residues in the CDR3. Germline V lookup: CDR1 SEHNR, CDR2 FQNEAQ (reference sequence). The CDR3, as DNA: TGTGCCAGCAGCTTGACGGGCCCTGCTGAGGAGTACTTC. Its translation is CASSLTGPAEEYF.

The CDR3 spells CASSPSLVREQYF. The CDR3 DNA reads as TGTGCCAGCAGCCCTTCTCTGGTTCGCGAGCAGTACTTC. This chain uses TRBV7-9 with TRBJ2-7; D call uncertain. Between the trimmed V and J ends, which lost 5 bases and 6 bases, there was a span of 14 bases. Germline loops: CDR1 SEHNR, CDR2 FQNEAQ (reference sequence). The CDR3 is 13 amino acids.

The chain has TRBV11-3 and TRBJ2-2; a weak D match, TRBD2 (6 bases). Germline CDR1 SGHNT, CDR2 YENEEA. The CDR3 runs 18 residues. V was clipped by 0 bases and J by 5 bases, with 19 bases between them. The CDR3 DNA is TGTGCCAGCAGCTTAGATCGGCGGGGAGTGCCTTCGACCGGGGAGCTGTTTTTT. It specifies CASSLDRRGVPSTGELFF.

The V gene is TRBV10-1, the J gene TRBJ2-7; D is tentatively TRBD1 or TRBD2 (5 bases each). The CDR3 is 16 residues long. Germline CDR1 WNHNN, CDR2 SYGVQD (reference sequence). Trimming cost V 0 bases and J 3 bases, with 15 bases left between them. Here the CDR3 reads CASSESGTRMIYEQYF. The DNA of the CDR3 is TGCGCCAGCAGTGAGTCTGGGACCCGGATGATCTACGAGCAGTACTTC.

This clone was picked up one time. V gene TRBV18 combines with J gene TRBJ2-3; D gene uncertain. The germline V gene encodes CDR1 KGHSH and CDR2 LQKENI. The CDR3 is 13 amino acids. Deletions cut 6 bases from V and 2 bases from J, with 9 bases between. The CDR3 DNA sequence: TGTGCCAGCTCCCCAGGTTTCACAGATACGCAGTATTTT. Its translation is CASSPGFTDTQYF.

This chain uses TRBV11-2 with TRBJ2-3; TRBD2 agrees at 8 bases. Germline CDR1 is SGHAT and CDR2 is FQNNGV. This CDR3 spans 17 amino acids. V shed 1 base and J 2 bases; nucleotides not matched to a gene: 8. The CDR3 spells CASSLARGGRTTDTQYF. The DNA of the CDR3 is TGTGCCAGCAGCTTAGCTCGGGGCGGGAGGACCACAGATACGCAGTATTTT.

V gene TRBV2 combines with J gene TRBJ1-2, with 10 bases fitting TRBD1. Per the germline V gene, CDR1 is SNHLY and CDR2 is FYNNEI. The CDR3 consists of 13 residues. V shed 5 bases and J 6 bases; nucleotides not matched to a gene: 3. The CDR3 loop is CASSTGTGDGYTF. The CDR3 bases are TGTGCCAGCAGTACCGGGACAGGGGATGGCTACACCTTC.

This clone was observed a single time. The V call is TRBV11-2, the J call TRBJ2-3; 7 bases fit TRBD2. The CDR3 loop spans 16 amino acids. Germline V CDR1 and CDR2: SGHAT, FQNNGV. V was clipped by 2 bases and J by 1 base; unmatched bases: 6. The CDR3 DNA reads TGTGCCAGCAGCTTAAATAGGGCGGGGGGCACAGATACGCAGTATTTT. Encoded protein: CASSLNRAGGTDTQYF. Looking up the rest from reference TRBV11-2 and TRBJ2-3 gives the full variable domain: EAGVAQSPRYKIIEKRQSVAFWCNPISGHATLYWYQQILGQGPKLLIQFQNNGVVDDSQLPKDRFSAERLKGVDSTLKIQPAKLEDSAVYLCASSLNRAGGTDTQYFGPGTRLTVL.

The genes are TRBV9 and TRBJ1-6; D uncertain. V lost 0 bases and J 9 bases, leaving 4 bases between the germline ends. CDR3 size: 12 residues. Germline V CDR1 and CDR2: SGDLS, YYNGEE. The CDR3 spells CASSVGGSPLHF. CDR3 DNA: TGTGCCAGCAGCGTAGGAGGTTCACCCCTCCACTTT. The variable domain in full, completed from reference TRBV9 and TRBJ1-6, reads DSGVTQTPKHLITATGQRVTLRCSPRSGDLSVYWYQQSLDQGLQFLIQYYNGEERAKGNILERFSAQQFPDLHSELNLSSLELGDSALYFCASSVGGSPLHFGNGTRLTVT.

J is TRBJ2-5 and V is TRBV5-4; the D is unclear. The CDR3 has 12 residues. The germline V and J ends were trimmed by 2 bases and 1 base, with 3 bases remaining between them. Germline V lookup: CDR1 SGHNT, CDR2 YYREEE (reference sequence). CDR3 nucleotide sequence: TGTGCCAGCAGCTTACCCCAAGAGACCCAGTACTTC. Amino acids: CASSLPQETQYF.

The V and J genes are TRBV4-1 and TRBJ2-7; tentative D call: TRBD1 (5 bases). Germline V gene lookup returns CDR1 MGHRA and CDR2 YSYEKL. CDR3 length: 15 residues. Trimming shortened V by 2 bases and J by 2 bases, and 13 bases separated the two germline ends. CDR3 in DNA: TGCGCCAGCAGCCAACTGGCCAGGGTAGCCTACGAGCAGTACTTC. The encoded protein is CASSQLARVAYEQYF.

The gene calls are TRBV27 and TRBJ2-1; possible D gene TRBD2, 5 bases. Germline V gives CDR1 MNHEY, CDR2 SMNVEV (reference sequence). The CDR3 spans 15 residues. V was cut by 2 bases and J by 3 bases, with 11 bases left in between. CDR3 sequence (DNA): TGTGCCAGCAGTTTAAGAGGGTCAAACTACAATGAGCAGTTCTTC. Amino acid sequence: CASSLRGSNYNEQFF.

The rearrangement uses TRBV28 and TRBJ1-5; no reliable D call. The CDR3 runs to 12 residues. Germline CDR1 and CDR2: MDHEN and SYDVKM. Trimming stripped 2 bases from V and 9 bases from J, with 8 bases between. The CDR3 nucleotides are TGTGCCAGCAGTTTACGTTCGCGGCCCCAGCATTTT. Translation gives CASSLRSRPQHF.

The chain combines TRBV29-1 with TRBJ2-1, with TRBD1 matching over 9 bases. V trimming: 3 bases; J trimming: 6 bases; junction bases outside the gene matches: 6. The CDR3 runs 14 residues. The germline CDR1 and CDR2 sequences are SQVTM and ANQGSEA. This chain's CDR3 is CSVDRDRAINEQFF. The CDR3 coding sequence is TGCAGCGTTGATAGGGACAGGGCCATCAATGAGCAGTTCTTC.

The rearrangement joins TRBV19 to TRBJ2-3; tentatively, D is TRBD2 (5 bases). The CDR3 consists of 17 residues. The germline gives CDR1 LNHDA, CDR2 SQIVND (reference sequence). Trimming shortened V by 2 bases and J by 0 bases, and 15 bases separated the two germline ends. The CDR3 here is CASSILHERRSTDTQYF. CDR3 DNA sequence: TGTGCCAGTAGTATACTCCACGAGCGGAGAAGCACAGATACGCAGTATTTT.

The rearrangement joins TRBV19 to TRBJ1-4, with D possibly TRBD1 on 6 matching bases. The V gene's germline CDR1 is LNHDA and CDR2 SQIVND (reference sequence). This CDR3 is 16 amino acids long. Trimming removed 1 base from V and 2 bases from J, with 11 bases in between. CDR3 nucleotide sequence: TGTGCCAGTAGTATAGCCGCAGGGGCGACTAATGAAAAACTGTTTTTT. Translating gives CASSIAAGATNEKLFF.

The chain recombines TRBV4-2 with TRBJ2-6, with D possibly TRBD2 on 5 matching bases. Germline V gene data show CDR1 as LGHNA and CDR2 as YNFKEQ. The V end lost 11 bases, the J end lost 2 bases, and 13 bases lay between the germline ends. The CDR3 has 14 residues. The chain's CDR3 is CAGALEAGANVLTF. The CDR3 bases are TGTGCCGGTGCCCTGGAGGCTGGGGCCAACGTCCTGACTTTC.

In DNA, the CDR3 is TGCGCCAGCAGCTTGGCCCGCGGCGGCGGGAATTGGTTCTTC. Amino acid sequence: CASSLARGGGNWFF. This sequence joins TRBV5-1 and TRBJ2-1, with D perhaps matching TRBD2 (6 bases). V lost 0 bases and J 15 bases, leaving 19 bases between the germline ends. Germline loops: CDR1 SGHRS, CDR2 YFSETQ. The CDR3 length is 14 residues.

This chain uses TRBV6-5 with TRBJ2-1, with 8 bases matching TRBD1. V gave up 5 bases and J gave up 2 bases; unmatched junction bases: 5. This CDR3 comprises 15 residues. Germline values: CDR1 MNHEY, CDR2 SVGAGI. The CDR3: CASSNPGGTYNEQFF. DNA of the CDR3: TGTGCCAGCAGTAACCCAGGGGGCACCTACAATGAGCAGTTCTTC.

This chain connects TRBV19 to TRBJ2-7; 9 positions match TRBD1. The CDR3 spans 15 residues. CDR1 and CDR2 from the germline V gene are LNHDA and SQIVND (reference sequence). The J segment lost 1 base and the V segment lost 5 bases, leaving 6 bases of the junction unmatched. The CDR3 sequence is CASSPGTGYSYEQYF. In DNA, the CDR3 is TGTGCCAGTAGTCCGGGGACAGGGTATTCCTACGAGCAGTACTTC.

The chain recombines TRBV18 with TRBJ1-1; D is perhaps TRBD1 (6 bases). CDR1 and CDR2 (germline): KGHSH, LQKENI. The CDR3 runs to 18 residues. Trimming removed 3 bases at V and 0 bases at J, with 20 bases between. In DNA form, the CDR3 reads TGTGCCAGCTCACCGGGAAAAACAGGGCGACCCCTGAACACTGAAGCTTTCTTT. It translates to CASSPGKTGRPLNTEAFF.

The rearrangement links TRBV5-6 to TRBJ2-1; 7 bases are a match to TRBD1. V shed 4 bases, J shed 3 bases, and the junction held 7 bases outside the gene matches. The CDR3 covers 15 residues. Germline-derived CDR1 and CDR2 are SGHDT and YYEEEE. In DNA, the CDR3 is TGTGCCAGCAGCCTCGACAGGGTAGGCTACAATGAGCAGTTCTTC. It encodes CASSLDRVGYNEQFF.

The chain carries TRBV6-1 and TRBJ1-5; 9 bases agree with TRBD1. Trimming at V came to 6 bases and at J to 3 bases, leaving 6 bases not matched to a gene. The CDR3 spans 15 residues. Germline V gene sequence: CDR1 MNHNS, CDR2 SASEGT. The CDR3 sequence: CASSENRGPNQPQHF. The DNA of the CDR3 is TGTGCCAGCAGCGAGAACAGGGGGCCCAATCAGCCCCAGCATTTT.

The chain uses TRBV2 and TRBJ2-3; D may be TRBD2 (5 bases). The CDR3 is made up of 14 amino acids. V gave up 8 bases and J gave up 1 base, with 13 bases separating them. Germline lookup yields CDR1 SNHLY and CDR2 FYNNEI. CDR3 bases: TGTGCCAGCCTACTAGGAAGGGGCACAGATACGCAGTATTTT. Translation gives CASLLGRGTDTQYF.

The CDR3 protein is CASSTRNGNSPLHF. DNA of the CDR3: TGTGCCAGCAGCACACGGAATGGGAATTCACCCCTCCACTTT. This chain joins TRBV7-8 and TRBJ1-6, with D unresolved. The CDR3 runs 14 residues. V was pared by 5 bases and J by 7 bases, with 12 bases between. Germline assignment: CDR1 SGHVS and CDR2 FQNEAQ.

The chain has TRBV7-6 and TRBJ2-7, with 8 positions matching TRBD2. Per the germline V gene, CDR1 is SGHVS and CDR2 is FNYEAQ. The CDR3 is made up of 15 amino acids. After removal of 0 bases from V and 4 bases from J, the junction contained 5 bases not matched to a gene. As DNA, the CDR3 is TGTGCCAGCAGCTTAGCCACTAGCGGCGGATACGAGCAGTACTTC. Residues: CASSLATSGGYEQYF.

The rearrangement joins TRBV7-9 to TRBJ1-3; TRBD1 might be the D (6 bases). This CDR3 is built from 13 residues. Trimming pared 5 bases from V and 4 bases from J, leaving 9 bases between. Per the germline V gene, CDR1 is SEHNR and CDR2 is FQNEAQ (reference sequence). CDR3 residues: CASSEQGGNTIYF. CDR3 sequence (DNA): TGTGCCAGCAGCGAACAGGGCGGAAACACCATATATTTT. Full variable domain (outside the CDR3, taken from reference TRBV7-9 and TRBJ1-3): DTGVSQNPRHKITKRGQNVTFRCDPISEHNRLYWYRQTLGQGPEFLTYFQNEAQLEKSRLLSDRFSAERPKGSFSTLEIQRTEQGDSAMYLCASSEQGGNTIYFGEGSWLTVV.

The rearrangement uses TRBV18 and TRBJ2-7, with D possibly being TRBD1 or TRBD2 (5 bases each). CDR3 length: 14 amino acids. Trimming cost V 0 bases and J 0 bases, with 6 bases left between them. Germline assignment: CDR1 KGHSH and CDR2 LQKENI. The CDR3 DNA reads TGTGCCAGCTCACCACCGGGGGTCTCCTACGAGCAGTACTTC. Translating gives CASSPPGVSYEQYF.

This clone was seen a single time. The CDR3, as DNA: TGTGCCAGCAGCTCACTAGCGGGGGGTGACTACGAGCAGTACTTC. Translating gives CASSSLAGGDYEQYF. The genes are TRBV5-4 and TRBJ2-7, with 12 bases that match TRBD2. This CDR3 is built from 15 residues. Germline assignment: CDR1 SGHNT and CDR2 YYREEE (reference sequence). The V segment lost 3 bases and the J segment 3 bases; nucleotides outside the gene matches: 4.

About this clone: Sequence at one end of the junction differs from germline and may be a read error. V and J are TRBV27 and TRBJ2-7; weak D call: TRBD1 (5 bases). This CDR3 contains 14 residues. CDR1 is MNHEY, CDR2 SMNVEV, per germline (reference sequence). In DNA, the CDR3 is TGTGCCAGTAGTTCAGGGTTGACCTTCTACGAGCAGTACTTC. Protein product: CASSSGLTFYEQYF.

The chain carries TRBV7-6 and TRBJ2-5; D ambiguous. Trimming removed 5 bases at V and 1 base at J, with 20 bases between. This CDR3 spans 17 amino acids. The V gene's germline CDR1 is SGHVS and CDR2 FNYEAQ. The CDR3 spells CASSPPFPARSQETQYF. CDR3 nucleotide sequence: TGTGCCAGCAGCCCCCCTTTTCCGGCTCGGTCCCAAGAGACCCAGTACTTC.

The V and J genes are TRBV25-1 and TRBJ1-2; D is possibly TRBD1 (5 bases). CDR1 MGHDK and CDR2 SYGVNS come from the germline V gene. V dropped 0 bases and J dropped 4 bases, with 12 bases sitting between them. The CDR3 contains 15 residues. CDR3 DNA sequence: TGTGCCAGCAGTGAATATCAAGGGGTCGGCTATGGCTACACCTTC. It specifies CASSEYQGVGYGYTF.